What follows are 4 T cell receptor beta chains derived from one specimen sequenced in a study of cytomegalovirus exposure and HLA in healthy donors. Using immunoSEQ multiplex PCR, the repertoire was profiled, and TCRdb retains in-frame clones only, with some absent. The table has 55,000 to 80,000 clones, roughly 95% seen once. Material: PBMCs. The origin of the receptors is a young man in good health and CMV-seronegative.

The rearrangement joins TRBV5-4 to TRBJ2-3, with D perhaps TRBD2 (7 bases). The germline gives CDR1 SGHNT, CDR2 YYREEE (reference sequence). The CDR3 sequence is 16 residues long. Trimming stripped 0 bases from V and 0 bases from J, with 11 bases between. CDR3 region: CASSLARGASTDTQYF. The DNA of the CDR3 is TGTGCCAGCAGCTTGGCCCGGGGGGCAAGCACAGATACGCAGTATTTT.

The rearrangement uses TRBV4-3 and TRBJ2-1; no clear D. The CDR3 has 15 amino acids. The V gene lost 6 bases and the J gene lost 1 base, with 13 bases spanning the gap. Germline V lookup: CDR1 LGHNA, CDR2 YSLEER. CDR3 in amino acids: CASRAAFGSYNEQFF. Written as DNA, the CDR3 is TGCGCCAGCAGGGCGGCATTTGGTTCCTACAATGAGCAGTTCTTC.

V gene TRBV7-9 combines with J gene TRBJ1-3; no clear D. The germline V and J ends were trimmed by 8 bases and 0 bases, with 8 bases remaining between them. This CDR3 spans 13 amino acids. Germline values: CDR1 SEHNR, CDR2 FQNEAQ (reference sequence). The CDR3: CASRSFSGNTIYF. As DNA, the CDR3 is TGTGCCAGCCGTTCTTTCTCTGGAAACACCATATATTTT.

The chain is built from TRBV11-2 and TRBJ2-5; TRBD2 is a possible D gene (5 bases). The germline gives CDR1 SGHAT, CDR2 FQNNGV. The CDR3 length is 14 residues. V lost 5 bases, J lost 4 bases, and 14 bases lay in between. The DNA for the CDR3 is TGTGCCAGCAGCCCAAATCTTGGGAGAGAGACCCAGTACTTC. Its translation is CASSPNLGRETQYF.